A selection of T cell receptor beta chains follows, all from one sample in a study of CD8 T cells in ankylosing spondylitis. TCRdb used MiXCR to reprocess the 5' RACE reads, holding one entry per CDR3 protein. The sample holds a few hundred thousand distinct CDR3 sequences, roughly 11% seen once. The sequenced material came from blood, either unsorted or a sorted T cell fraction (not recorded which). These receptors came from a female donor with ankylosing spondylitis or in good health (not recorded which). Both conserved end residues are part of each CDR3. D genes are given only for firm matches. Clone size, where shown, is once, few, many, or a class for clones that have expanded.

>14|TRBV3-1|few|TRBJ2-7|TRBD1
TGTGCCAGCAGCCATCTAGGGACAGAATACGAGCAGTACTTC
CASSHLGTEYEQYF
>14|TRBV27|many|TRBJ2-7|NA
TGTGCCAGCAGCCCTAGTTTTCAGTTGTACGAGCAGTACTTC
CASSPSFQLYEQYF
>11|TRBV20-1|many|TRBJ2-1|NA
TGCAGTGCAGGGGCCTACAATGAGCAGTTCTTC
CSAGAYNEQFF
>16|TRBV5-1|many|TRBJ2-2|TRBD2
TGCGCCAGCAGTTCCGAAAGCGGGAGCAGCACCGGGGAGCTGTTTTTT
CASSSESGSSTGELFF
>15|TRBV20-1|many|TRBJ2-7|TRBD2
TGCAGTGCTAGCCCGAAGATACTAGCGGGCTACGAGCAGTACTTC
CSASPKILAGYEQYF
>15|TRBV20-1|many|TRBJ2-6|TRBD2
TGCAGTGCTAGAGACGGGGGGGCGTGGGCCAACGTCCTGACTTTC
CSARDGGAWANVLTF
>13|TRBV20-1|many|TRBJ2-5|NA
TGCAGTGCTACGCCGCGACCCCGTCCTACCCAGTACTTC
CSATPRPRPTQYF
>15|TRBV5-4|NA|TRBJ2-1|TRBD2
TGTGCCAGCAGCTTAGAACTAGCGGATACCAATGAGCCGTTCTTC
CASSLELADTNEPFF
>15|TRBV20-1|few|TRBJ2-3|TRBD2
TGCAGTGCCGCTCCTCTAGCGGGAGGTGGAGATACGCAGTATTTT
CSAAPLAGGGDTQYF
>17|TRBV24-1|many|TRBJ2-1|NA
TGTGCCACCAGTGACCCAGCACGAGGGGGCTCCTACAATGAGCAGTTCTTC
CATSDPARGGSYNEQFF
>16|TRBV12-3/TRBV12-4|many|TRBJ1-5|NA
TGTGCCAGCAGTTGGGCAGCGTCGTATAGCAATCAGCCCCAGCATTTT
CASSWAASYSNQPQHF
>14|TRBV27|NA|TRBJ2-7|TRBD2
TGTGCCAGCAGTAGACTAGCGGGATTGCATGAGCAGTACTTC
CASSRLAGLHEQYF
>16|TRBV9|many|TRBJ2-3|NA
TGTGCCAGCAGCGTAGATGGGAGAGGAAAATCAGATACGCAGTATTTT
CASSVDGRGKSDTQYF
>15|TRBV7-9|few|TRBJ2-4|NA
TGTGCCAGCAGCTTAGCTGGGGTAGACAAAAACATTCAGTACTTC
CASSLAGVDKNIQYF
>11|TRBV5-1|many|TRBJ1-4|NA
TGCGCCAGCCGACTCAATGAAAAACTGTTTTTT
CASRLNEKLFF
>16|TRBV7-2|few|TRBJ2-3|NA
TGTGCCAGCAGCCGAAGAGGGGTTTTGGGTACAGATACGCAGTATTTT
CASSRRGVLGTDTQYF
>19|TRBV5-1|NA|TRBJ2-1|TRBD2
TGCGCCAGCAGCTCCGTAGCGGGGGGTACTCCGAGCTCCTACAATGAGCAGTTCTTC
CASSSVAGGTPSSYNEQFF
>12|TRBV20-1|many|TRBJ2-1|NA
TGCAGTGCTGATGACAGCTACAATGAGCAGTTCTTC
CSADDSYNEQFF
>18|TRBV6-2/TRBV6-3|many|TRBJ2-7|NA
TGTGCCAGCAGTTACTCGTCAGTCTCGGTCCCCACCACCTACGAGCAGTACTTC
CASSYSSVSVPTTYEQYF
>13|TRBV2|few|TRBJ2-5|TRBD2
TGTGCCAGCAGATACACTAGCGCGGAGACCCAGTACTTC
CASRYTSAETQYF
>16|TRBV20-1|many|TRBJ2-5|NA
TGCAGTGCTAGAGGCCGAGGGACCGCTGTTGGGGAGACCCAGTACTTC
CSARGRGTAVGETQYF
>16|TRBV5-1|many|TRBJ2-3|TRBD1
TGCGCCAGCAGCGAGGGGGACAGACCGAGCGCAGATACGCAGTATTTT
CASSEGDRPSADTQYF
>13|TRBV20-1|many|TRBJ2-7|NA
TGCAGTGCTAGAGAAAACCCAACCTACGAGCAGTACTTC
CSARENPTYEQYF
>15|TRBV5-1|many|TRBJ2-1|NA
TGCGCCAGCAGCTTGGAAGCAAGATCCTACAATGAGCAGTTCTTC
CASSLEARSYNEQFF
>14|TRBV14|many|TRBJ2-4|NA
TGTGCCAGCAGCCAAGATTCCAGTAACAACATTCAGTACTTC
CASSQDSSNNIQYF
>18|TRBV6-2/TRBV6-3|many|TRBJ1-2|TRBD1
TGTGCCAGCACCCCTACAAAATCGACAGGGGGCGAGTTTATGGGCTACACCTTC
CASTPTKSTGGEFMGYTF
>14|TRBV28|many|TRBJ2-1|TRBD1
TGTGCCAGCACAGGGGGAGTCAGGTCCGACGAGCAGTTCTTC
CASTGGVRSDEQFF
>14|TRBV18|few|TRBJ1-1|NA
TGTGCCAGCTCACGGGCAGGCAAGAACACTGAAGCTTTCTTT
CASSRAGKNTEAFF
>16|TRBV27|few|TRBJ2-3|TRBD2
TGTGCCAGCAGTTTCCTACTAGCGGGAGGATCAGATACGCAGTATTTT
CASSFLLAGGSDTQYF
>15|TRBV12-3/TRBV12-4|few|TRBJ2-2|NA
TGTGCCAGCAGCTTTAGTACAGGGATTGACGGGGAGCTGTTTTTT
CASSFSTGIDGELFF
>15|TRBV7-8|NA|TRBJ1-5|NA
TGTGCCAGCAGCTTAGAGGGGCCCCAGGATCAGCCCCAGCATTTT
CASSLEGPQDQPQHF
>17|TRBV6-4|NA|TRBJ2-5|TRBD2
TGTGCCAGCAGTGACTCCGCGAGGACTAGCCGGCGAGAGACCCAGTACTTC
CASSDSARTSRRETQYF
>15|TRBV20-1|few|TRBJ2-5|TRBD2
TGCAGTGCTAGACGACTAGCGGGGGAGCAAGAGACCCAGTACTTC
CSARRLAGEQETQYF
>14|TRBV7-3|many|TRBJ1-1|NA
TGTGCCAGCAGACCCACAGGGCTGAACACTGAAGCTTTCTTT
CASRPTGLNTEAFF
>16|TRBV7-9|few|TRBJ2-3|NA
TGTGCCAGCAGCTCCCCTAGAGCTTCCGGCACAGATACGCAGTATTTT
CASSSPRASGTDTQYF
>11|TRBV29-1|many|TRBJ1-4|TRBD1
TGCAGCGTCACGGACAGGGGAAAACTGTTTTTT
CSVTDRGKLFF
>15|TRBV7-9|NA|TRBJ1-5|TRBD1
TGTGCCAGCAGCCCAGGGACAGAAACTTATCAGCCCCAGCATTTT
CASSPGTETYQPQHF
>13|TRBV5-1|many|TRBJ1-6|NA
TGCGCCAGCAGCTTGAAGGACGGATCACCCCTCCACTTT
CASSLKDGSPLHF
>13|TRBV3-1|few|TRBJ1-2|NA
TGTGCCAGCAGCCAGGACAGTAAATATGGCTACACCTTC
CASSQDSKYGYTF
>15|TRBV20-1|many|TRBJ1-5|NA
TGCAGTGCTAGGAGTCGTGTTTATAGCAATCAGCCCCAGCATTTT
CSARSRVYSNQPQHF
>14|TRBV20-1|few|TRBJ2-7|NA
TGCAGTGCTAGAGATCCCCTCTCGAGGTTCGAGCAGTACTTC
CSARDPLSRFEQYF
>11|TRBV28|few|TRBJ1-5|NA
TGTGCCAGCAGGTCTTCGCAGCCCCAGCATTTT
CASRSSQPQHF
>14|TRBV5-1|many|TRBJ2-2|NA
TGCGCCACCAACGACAGGACGAACACCGGGGAGCTGTTTTTT
CATNDRTNTGELFF
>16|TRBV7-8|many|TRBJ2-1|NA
TGTGCCAGCAGCTCCTACAGGGCGAGCTCCTACAATGAGCAGTTCTTC
CASSSYRASSYNEQFF
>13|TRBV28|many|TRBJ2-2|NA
TGTGCCAGCAGTTTGGTGGGCGCCGGGGAGCTGTTTTTT
CASSLVGAGELFF
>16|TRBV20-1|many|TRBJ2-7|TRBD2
TGCAGTGCTAGACCCGTACGTGTAGCGGGAGTCTACGAGCAGTACTTC
CSARPVRVAGVYEQYF
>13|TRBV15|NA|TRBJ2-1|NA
TGTGCCACCAGACGGGGGACCCCGAATGAGCAGTTCTTC
CATRRGTPNEQFF
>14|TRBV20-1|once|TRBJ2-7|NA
TGCAGTGCTAGCCCGGGGTCGGGCTCCTACGAGCAGTACTTC
CSASPGSGSYEQYF
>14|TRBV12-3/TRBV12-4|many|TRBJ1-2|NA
TGTGCCAGCAGTTTGGGGACGGCTTTTTGGGGCTACACCTTC
CASSLGTAFWGYTF
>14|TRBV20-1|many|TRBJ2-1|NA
TGCAGTTCTCCGGGGCAGGCCGTAGAGAATGAGCAGTTCTTC
CSSPGQAVENEQFF
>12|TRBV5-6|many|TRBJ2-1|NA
TGTGCCAGCAGCTTGGGAGTTCGCGGGCAGTTCTTC
CASSLGVRGQFF